The next 7 T cell receptor beta chains were all read from a single sample in a study of tumor-infiltrating lymphocytes in primary liver carcinoma. Researchers generated TCR beta cDNA from 500 ng of total RNA, relying on a constant-region primer. Amplification in three nested multiplex PCR rounds with slightly modified ARM-PCR gave rise to TCR beta libraries. In the first two PCR rounds, TRBV1-TRBV30 forward primers were paired with a C-beta reverse primer, and each round lasted approximately 9 cycles. Each CDR3 protein gets one entry after TCRdb re-called the multiplex PCR reads with MiXCR. The table lists 55,000 or so distinct CDR3 sequences, 55% to 75% of them singletons. Extraction of RNA together with DNA used 20-30 mg of unsorted bulk tissue. Sequenced sample: liver tumor tissue from sampling region 2. The sample's subset: tumor region T2, inferior pole. The receptors shown here come from a man aged 40-49 years with primary liver carcinoma and hepatitis B virus infection.

The chain employs TRBV29-1 and TRBJ2-6; 7 bases are a match to TRBD1. The V and J ends lost 6 bases and 2 bases, in that order; junction bases with no gene match: 4. CDR1 and CDR2 from the germline V gene are SQVTM and ANQGSEA. The length of the CDR3 is 14 residues. Here the CDR3 reads CSVVTGAGANVLTF. CDR3 sequence (DNA): TGCAGCGTCGTCACAGGGGCTGGGGCCAACGTCCTGACTTTC.

On this clonotype itself: Germline and junction disagree at one end, which may indicate a read error. This rearrangement joins TRBV11-3 to TRBJ2-6; no firm D call. Germline lookup yields CDR1 SGHNT and CDR2 YENEEA. The CDR3 totals 16 residues. Here the CDR3 reads CTSSSTIQSGANVLTF. The CDR3, as DNA: TGTACCAGCAGCTCGACAATACAGTCTGGGGCCAACGTCCTGACTTTC.

For this clonotype: A junction end diverges from the germline sequence, so it may reflect a read error. The chain carries TRBV14 and TRBJ2-3; TRBD2 is a possible D gene (5 bases). Germline V gene lookup returns CDR1 SGHDN and CDR2 FVKESK. The CDR3 contains 18 residues. CDR3 DNA: TGTGCCAGCAGCCAGGAGAGCTACGGACTTGGCGGCACATATACGCAGTATTTT. This translates into CASSQESYGLGGTYTQYF.

There are a few counts of this clonotype. The junction and the germline gene differ at one end; a read error may be behind it. The rearrangement links TRBV10-3 to TRBJ2-7, with 7 nucleotides matching TRBD2. This CDR3 has 16 amino acids. From germline, CDR1 is ENHRY and CDR2 SYGVKD. The CDR3 is CAISERLADRRNEQHF. The CDR3 DNA reads as TGTGCCATCAGTGAGAGGCTAGCGGACCGTCGGAACGAACAGCACTTC.

To note about this clonotype: Given the absence of the conserved phenylalanine or tryptophan at the CDR3 end, a read error is likely. This chain joins TRBV12-3 or TRBV12-4 and TRBJ1-6; D unresolved. The CDR3 extends over 14 amino acids. The V and J ends lost 6 bases and 7 bases respectively, with 13 bases between them. CDR3 residues: CASSSTVGNSPLHL. The DNA of the CDR3 is TGTGCCAGCAGCTCTACAGTGGGAAATTCACCCCTCCACTTA.

As DNA, the CDR3 is TGTGCCAGCAGCCAAACTCCTGGCGGGGAGGAAGCGACTCAGTACTTC. It codes for CASSQTPGGEEATQYF. The chain carries TRBV11-2 and TRBJ2-5, with D possibly TRBD2 on 6 matching bases. V lost 5 bases and J lost 11, with 27 bases in between. The CDR3 has 16 amino acids. CDR1 and CDR2 (germline): SGHAT, FQNNGV.

The V gene is TRBV5-6, the J gene TRBJ2-5; D uncertain. The CDR3 has 14 residues. Per germline, CDR1 SGHDT and CDR2 YYEEEE. Trimming cost V 3 bases and J 2 bases, with 11 bases left between them. CDR3 protein: CASSWSEGQETQYF. CDR3 sequence (DNA): TGTGCCAGCAGCTGGTCGGAAGGACAAGAGACCCAGTACTTC.